This T cell receptor (beta chain) was profiled in a study of tumor-infiltrating lymphocytes in primary liver carcinoma. A constant-region primer primed TCR beta cDNA synthesis from around 500 ng of total RNA. Libraries for TCR beta were built through three nested multiplex PCR rounds, which together made up a slightly modified ARM-PCR procedure. TCRdb re-derived calls from the multiplex PCR reads in MiXCR, one entry per CDR3 protein. The sample carries 120,000 or so distinct CDR3 sequences, 50% to 70% recorded once. Unsorted bulk tissue, about 19-30 mg of it, served as the source for co-extraction of RNA and DNA. Patients showed chronic HBV infection and an absence of prior treatment. Worth noting for this clonotype: Antigen: not known. The junction departs from the called germline gene at one end, perhaps through a read error.

Study results and caveats: Lower overlap was observed for tumor-adjacent and tumor-blood pairs relative to tumor region pairs. Only about 7.5-24% of top clones appeared in all five tumor regions.

The sequenced sample consisted of liver tumor tissue from sampling region 1. Specified subset: tumor region T1, superior pole. The TCR sequence derives from a woman aged 55-70 years with primary liver carcinoma and hepatitis B virus infection.

For the CDR3, the DNA is TGTGTCAGCAGCTCGGGACTAGCGGGAGCAGAGCAGTTCTTC. Its protein is CVSSSGLAGAEQFF. This chain connects TRBV11-3 to TRBJ2-1; 14 positions agree with TRBD2. Germline V gives CDR1 SGHNT, CDR2 YENEEA. This CDR3 has 14 amino acids.